This is a list of T cell receptor beta chains from one sample in a study of T cell responses to AZD1222 COVID-19 vaccine. The assay was immunoSEQ multiplex PCR, and TCRdb's table has in-frame clones only and misses some. The top ten hold around 3% of the sample, which has some 140,000 clones, about nine tenths seen once. Sequencing used peripheral blood, obtained on day 0 of AZD1222 vaccination. The receptors stem from an adult in good health. CDR3s include the opening cysteine and the closing phenylalanine or tryptophan. The D gene is left open where the match is weak. Clone sizes are given selectively: once, few, many, or a class where the clone is expanded.

j_call,clone_size,d_call,v_call,cdr3_aa,cdr3_nt
TRBJ1-6,NA,TRBD1,TRBV19,CASTGDRDYSPLHF,TGTGCCAGTACCGGGGACAGGGATTATTCACCCCTCCACTTT
TRBJ1-3,NA,NA,TRBV6-1,CASSERQHYSGNTIYF,TGTGCCAGCAGTGAAAGACAGCACTACTCTGGAAACACCATATATTTT
TRBJ2-3,NA,NA,TRBV3-1/TRBV3-2,CASSSGGDTQYF,TGTGCCAGCAGCTCCGGGGGAGATACGCAGTATTTT
TRBJ1-6,NA,NA,TRBV7-2,CASSLESRINSPLHF,TGTGCCAGCAGCTTAGAATCACGGATTAATTCACCCCTCCACTTT
TRBJ1-3,NA,NA,TRBV9,CASSPAGVGDTIYF,TGTGCCAGCAGCCCGGCGGGGGTTGGGGACACCATATATTTT
TRBJ2-2,NA,NA,TRBV6-4,CASSDSNVGSGELFF,TGTGCCAGCAGTGACTCGAACGTGGGGTCGGGGGAGCTGTTTTTT
TRBJ2-7,once,NA,TRBV5-1,CASRTVLSSREQYF,TGCGCCAGCCGGACAGTCCTGTCATCGCGCGAGCAGTACTTC
TRBJ2-7,NA,TRBD2,TRBV3-1/TRBV3-2,CASSRLAGDLEQYF,TGTGCCAGCAGCCGGCTAGCGGGGGATCTCGAGCAGTACTTC
TRBJ2-7,NA,TRBD2,TRBV5-4,CASSLDGGGNYEQYF,TGTGCCAGCAGCTTGGACGGCGGGGGGAACTACGAGCAGTACTTC
TRBJ1-2,once,NA,TRBV10-3,CAISSSDQGNYGYTF,TGTGCCATCAGCTCCTCCGATCAGGGGAACTATGGCTACACCTTC
TRBJ2-7,NA,NA,TRBV20-1,CSAMRGYEQYF,TGCAGTGCCATGCGGGGCTACGAGCAGTACTTC
TRBJ2-7,NA,NA,TRBV12-3/TRBV12-4,CASSLGRFYEQYF,TGTGCCAGCAGTTTGGGCAGATTCTACGAGCAGTACTTC
TRBJ2-3,NA,TRBD1,TRBV10-1,CASRFGTAKLRGTQYF,TGCGCCAGCAGATTTGGGACAGCTAAGCTTCGAGGTACGCAGTATTTT
TRBJ1-4,NA,NA,TRBV9,CASSVGADNEKLFF,TGTGCCAGCAGCGTAGGGGCAGACAATGAAAAACTGTTTTTT
TRBJ1-2,few,NA,TRBV7-6,CASSLTEASSNYGYTF,TGTGCCAGCAGCTTAACTGAGGCCAGCTCTAACTATGGCTACACCTTC
TRBJ2-7,NA,NA,TRBV7-2,CASSLGQEIYEQYF,TGTGCCAGCAGCTTAGGACAGGAGATTTACGAGCAGTACTTC
TRBJ1-2,few,NA,TRBV7-8,CASSQRGGFGDGYTF,TGTGCCAGCAGCCAACGGGGGGGATTCGGGGATGGCTACACCTTC